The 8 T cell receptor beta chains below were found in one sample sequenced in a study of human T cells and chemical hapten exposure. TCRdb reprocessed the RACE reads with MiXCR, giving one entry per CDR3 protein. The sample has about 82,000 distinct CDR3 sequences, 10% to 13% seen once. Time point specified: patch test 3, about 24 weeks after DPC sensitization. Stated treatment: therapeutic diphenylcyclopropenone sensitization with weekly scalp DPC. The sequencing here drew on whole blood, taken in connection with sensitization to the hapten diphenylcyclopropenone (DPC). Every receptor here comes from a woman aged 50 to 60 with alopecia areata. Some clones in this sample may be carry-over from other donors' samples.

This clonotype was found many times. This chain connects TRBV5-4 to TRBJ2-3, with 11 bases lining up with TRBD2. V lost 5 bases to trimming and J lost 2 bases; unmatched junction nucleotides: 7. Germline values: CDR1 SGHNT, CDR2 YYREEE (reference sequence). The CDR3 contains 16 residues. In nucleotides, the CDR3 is TGTGCCAGCAGGGAGCCGGGACTAGCGGACACAGATACGCAGTATTTT. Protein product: CASREPGLADTDTQYF.

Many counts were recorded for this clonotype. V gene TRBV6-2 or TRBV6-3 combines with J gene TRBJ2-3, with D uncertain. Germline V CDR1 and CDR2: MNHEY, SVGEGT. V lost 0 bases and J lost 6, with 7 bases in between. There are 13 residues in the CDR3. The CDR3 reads CASSYSMRDTQYF. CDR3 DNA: TGTGCCAGCAGTTACTCGATGAGGGATACGCAGTATTTT.

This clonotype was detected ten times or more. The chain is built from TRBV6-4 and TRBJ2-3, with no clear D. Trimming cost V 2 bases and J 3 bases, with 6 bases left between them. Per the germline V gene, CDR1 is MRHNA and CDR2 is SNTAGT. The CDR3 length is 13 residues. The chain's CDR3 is CASSDGSTDTQYF. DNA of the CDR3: TGTGCCAGCAGTGACGGCTCAACAGATACGCAGTATTTT.

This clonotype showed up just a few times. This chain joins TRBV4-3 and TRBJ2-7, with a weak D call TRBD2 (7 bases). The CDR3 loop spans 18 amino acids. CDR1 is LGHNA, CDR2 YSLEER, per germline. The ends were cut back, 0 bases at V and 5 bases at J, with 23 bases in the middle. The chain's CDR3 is CASSQDLPSGGLRHEQYF. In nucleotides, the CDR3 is TGCGCCAGCAGCCAAGATTTACCCTCCGGGGGGCTACGGCACGAGCAGTACTTC.

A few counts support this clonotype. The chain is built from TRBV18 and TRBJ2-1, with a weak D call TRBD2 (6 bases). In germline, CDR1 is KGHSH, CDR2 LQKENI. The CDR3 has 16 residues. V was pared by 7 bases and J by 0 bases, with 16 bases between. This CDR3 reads CASFPRRGNSYNEQFF. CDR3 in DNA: TGTGCCAGCTTTCCACGACGCGGGAACTCCTACAATGAGCAGTTCTTC. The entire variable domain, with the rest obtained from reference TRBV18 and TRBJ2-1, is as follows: NAGVMQNPRHLVRRRGQEARLRCSPMKGHSHVYWYRQLPEEGLKFMVYLQKENIIDESGMPKERFSAEFPKEGPSILRIQQVVRGDSAAYFCASFPRRGNSYNEQFFGPGTRLTVL.

The CDR3 coding sequence is TGCAGCGTTAGACTAGCGGCAAACACAGATACGCAGTATTTT. Translating it yields CSVRLAANTDTQYF. V is TRBV29-1 and J is TRBJ2-3, with TRBD2 matching 9 bases. The ends lost 5 bases at V and 2 bases at J; junction bases unmatched: 5. CDR1 is SQVTM and CDR2 is ANQGSEA in the germline V gene. This CDR3 region has 14 residues.

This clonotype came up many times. CDR3 residues: CASSYSSSGRRQDTQYF. CDR3 nucleotide sequence: TGTGCCAGCAGTTACTCATCTAGCGGGAGACGGCAAGATACGCAGTATTTT. The gene calls are TRBV6-6 and TRBJ2-3; the match to TRBD2 covers 10 bases. The CDR3 contains 17 residues. Germline CDR1 is MNHNY and CDR2 is SVGAGI (reference sequence). Trimming cost V 0 bases and J 5 bases; bases outside gene matches: 8.

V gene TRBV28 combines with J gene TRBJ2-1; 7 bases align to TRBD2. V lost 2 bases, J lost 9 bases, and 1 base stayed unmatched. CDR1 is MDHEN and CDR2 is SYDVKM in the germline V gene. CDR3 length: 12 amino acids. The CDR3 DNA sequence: TGTGCCAGCAGTTTAGCGGGAGCTGAGCAGTTCTTC. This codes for CASSLAGAEQFF.